One T cell receptor (beta chain) is described in this entry. Germline lookup yields CDR1 LGHNA and CDR2 YSLEER. J was trimmed by 8 bases and V by 0 bases; bases with no gene match: 12. The CDR3 length is 17 residues. During its preparation, the TCRbeta library received unique molecular identifiers. TCRdb called the PCR reads again in MiXCR, with one record for every CDR3 protein. The sample consists of about 500,000 distinct CDR3 sequences, less than 35% of them appearing once. This specimen comes from a study of T-cell reconstitution after alpha-beta-depleted transplantation in children. Sample: PBMCs from the stem cell graft donor, taken from the stem cell graft. This TCR was sampled from a human donor who donated a stem cell graft to a child with aplastic anemia. The gene calls are TRBV4-3 and TRBJ2-1; TRBD2 matches at 8 bases. The CDR3 sequence is CASSQDRAGSGTYEQFF. CDR3 bases: TGCGCCAGCAGCCAAGATCGAGCGGGTAGCGGGACATATGAGCAGTTCTTC.